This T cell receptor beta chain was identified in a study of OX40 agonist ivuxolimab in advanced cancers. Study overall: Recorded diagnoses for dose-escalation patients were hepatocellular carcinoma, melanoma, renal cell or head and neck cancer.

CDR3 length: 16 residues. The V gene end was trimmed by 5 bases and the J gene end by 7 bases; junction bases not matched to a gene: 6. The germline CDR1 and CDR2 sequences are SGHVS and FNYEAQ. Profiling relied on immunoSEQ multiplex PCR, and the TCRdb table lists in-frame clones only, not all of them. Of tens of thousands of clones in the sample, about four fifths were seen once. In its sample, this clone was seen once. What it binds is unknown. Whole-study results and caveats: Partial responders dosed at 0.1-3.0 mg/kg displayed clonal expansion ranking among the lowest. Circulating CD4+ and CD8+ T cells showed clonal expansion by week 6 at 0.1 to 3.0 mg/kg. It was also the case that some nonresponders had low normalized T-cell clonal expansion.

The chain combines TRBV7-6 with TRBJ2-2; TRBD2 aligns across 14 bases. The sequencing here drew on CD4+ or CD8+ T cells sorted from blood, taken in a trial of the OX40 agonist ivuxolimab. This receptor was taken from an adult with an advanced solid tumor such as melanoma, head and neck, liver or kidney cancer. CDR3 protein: CASSAGTSGSSGELFF. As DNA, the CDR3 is TGTGCCAGCAGCGCAGGGACTAGCGGGAGTAGCGGGGAGCTGTTTTTT.